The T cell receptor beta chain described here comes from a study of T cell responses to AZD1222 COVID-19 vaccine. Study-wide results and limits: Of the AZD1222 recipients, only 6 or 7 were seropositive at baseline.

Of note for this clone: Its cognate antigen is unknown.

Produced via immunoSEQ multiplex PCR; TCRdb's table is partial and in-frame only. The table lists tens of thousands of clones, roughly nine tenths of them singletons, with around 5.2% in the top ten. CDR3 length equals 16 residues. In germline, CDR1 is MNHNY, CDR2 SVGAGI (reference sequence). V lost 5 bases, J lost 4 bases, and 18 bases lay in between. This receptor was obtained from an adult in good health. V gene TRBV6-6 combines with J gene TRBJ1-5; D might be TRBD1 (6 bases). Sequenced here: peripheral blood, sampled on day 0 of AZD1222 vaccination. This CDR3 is CASSRPQGNANQPQHF. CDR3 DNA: TGTGCCAGCAGTCGTCCTCAGGGGAATGCAAATCAGCCCCAGCATTTT.